Included here is one T cell receptor (beta chain) sequence, with context. Its matching antigen is unknown. This sample stems from a study of a mutant IDH1 vaccine in newly diagnosed glioma. J gave up 7 bases and V 8 bases, and 5 bases lay outside the gene matches. The CDR3 covers 13 residues. From germline, CDR1 is MNHEY and CDR2 SMNVEV (reference sequence). The sample's time point: week 5, during vaccination. Vaccine doses each comprised 300 ug of mutant IDH1 20-mer peptide, with topical imiquimod. Clones were sequenced by immunoSEQ multiplex PCR, and TCRdb holds only the in-frame ones, with some missing. The sample carries 50,000 or so clones, under 90% recorded once.

This receptor was obtained from a woman in her forties or fifties with glioma. The sequenced sample was PBMCs, obtained from a glioma patient whose treatment included an IDH1 peptide vaccine. The chain recombines TRBV27 with TRBJ2-3; 11 bases are a match to TRBD2. CDR3 DNA: TGTGCCAGCTCTAGCGGGGGGTGGAATACGCAGTATTTT. It yields the protein CASSSGGWNTQYF.